This TCR beta chain is from a study of blood T cell repertoires in COVID-19. This CDR3 contains 15 residues. From germline, CDR1 is LGHNA and CDR2 YSLEER. Trimming took off 0 bases at V and 5 bases at J, with 14 bases between the two ends. In its sample, this clone was seen once. Symptom resolution, clearance, or two negative PCRs marked the recovered donors of Cohort 3. How the authors handled the data: Reference gene primer amplification yielded estimated nucleated cell counts. Measured with immunoSEQ multiplex PCR; TCRdb has only the in-frame clones, and not every one. V, J and clone size reflect that table, while D and trimming were determined from the DNA. The repertoire holds about 150,000 clones, 80% to 90% seen once, with approximately 8.4% in the top ten.

This TCR came from a woman between 50 and 59 years old who had recovered from COVID-19. Sequencing input: PBMCs or T cells enriched from blood (not recorded which). This sequence joins TRBV4-3 and TRBJ2-7, with a tentative D call TRBD1 (5 bases). CDR3 sequence (DNA): TGCGCCAGCAGCCAAGATCTTTCTAGGGGTGACGAGCAGTACTTC. Protein: CASSQDLSRGDEQYF.